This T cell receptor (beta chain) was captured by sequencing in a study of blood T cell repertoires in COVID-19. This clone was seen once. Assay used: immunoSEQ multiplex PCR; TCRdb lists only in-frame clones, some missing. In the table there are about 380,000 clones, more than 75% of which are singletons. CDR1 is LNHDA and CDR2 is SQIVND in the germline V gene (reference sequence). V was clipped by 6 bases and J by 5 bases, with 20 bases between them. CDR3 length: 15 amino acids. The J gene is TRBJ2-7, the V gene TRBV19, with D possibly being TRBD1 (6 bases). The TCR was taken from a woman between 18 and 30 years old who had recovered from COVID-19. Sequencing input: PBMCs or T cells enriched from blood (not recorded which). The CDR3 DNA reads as TGTGCCAGTAGCGTACAGGGAAGCCGTTTTCACGAGCAGTACTTC. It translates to CASSVQGSRFHEQYF.